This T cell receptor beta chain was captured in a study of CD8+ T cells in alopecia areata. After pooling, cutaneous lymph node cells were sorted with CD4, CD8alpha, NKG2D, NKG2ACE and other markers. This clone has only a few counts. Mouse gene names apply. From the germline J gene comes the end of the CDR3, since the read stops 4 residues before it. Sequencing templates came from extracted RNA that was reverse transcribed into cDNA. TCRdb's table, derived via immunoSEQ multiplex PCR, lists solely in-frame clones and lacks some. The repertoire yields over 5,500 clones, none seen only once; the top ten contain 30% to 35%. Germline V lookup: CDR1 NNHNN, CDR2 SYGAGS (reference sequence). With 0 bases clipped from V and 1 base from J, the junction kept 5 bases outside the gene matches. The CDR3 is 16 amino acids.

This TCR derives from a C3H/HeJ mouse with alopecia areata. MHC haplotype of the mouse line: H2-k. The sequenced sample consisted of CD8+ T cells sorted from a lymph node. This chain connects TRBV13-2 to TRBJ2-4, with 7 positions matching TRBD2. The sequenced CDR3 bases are TGTGCCAGCGGTGATGCAGGGCTGGGGGGTCAAAAC. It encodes CASGDAGLGGQN. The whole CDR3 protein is CASGDAGLGGQNTLYF.